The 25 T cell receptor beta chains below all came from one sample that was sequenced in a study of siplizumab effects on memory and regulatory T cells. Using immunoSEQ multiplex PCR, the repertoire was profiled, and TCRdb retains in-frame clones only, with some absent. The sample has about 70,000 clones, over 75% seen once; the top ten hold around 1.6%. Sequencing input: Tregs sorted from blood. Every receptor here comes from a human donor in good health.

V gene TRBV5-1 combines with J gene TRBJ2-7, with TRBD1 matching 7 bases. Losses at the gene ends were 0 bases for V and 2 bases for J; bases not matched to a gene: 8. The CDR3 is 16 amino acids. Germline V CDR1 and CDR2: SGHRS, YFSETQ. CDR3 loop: CASSLAGRGYAYEQYF. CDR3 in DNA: TGCGCCAGCAGCTTGGCTGGCAGGGGGTACGCCTACGAGCAGTACTTC.

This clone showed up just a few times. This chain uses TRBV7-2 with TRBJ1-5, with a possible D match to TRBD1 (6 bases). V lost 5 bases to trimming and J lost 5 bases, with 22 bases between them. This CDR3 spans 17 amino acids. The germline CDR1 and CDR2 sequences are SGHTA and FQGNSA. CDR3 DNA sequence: TGTGCCAGCAGCCGATTGGTGAAGGCAGGGGAACATCAGCCCCAGCATTTT. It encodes CASSRLVKAGEHQPQHF.

As DNA, the CDR3 is TGTGCCAGCAGTTCCCGGGCCGGCCTCTATGGCTACACCTTC. It is translated as CASSSRAGLYGYTF. This sequence joins TRBV6-5 and TRBJ1-2, with D hard to call. CDR1 and CDR2 (germline): MNHEY, SVGAGI. This CDR3 is built from 14 residues. The ends were cut back, 4 bases at V and 4 bases at J, with 13 bases in the middle.

CDR3 loop: CASSLGGLANYEQYF. As DNA, the CDR3 is TGCGCCAGCAGCTTGGGGGGACTAGCGAACTACGAGCAGTACTTC. The V gene is TRBV5-1, the J gene TRBJ2-5, with 10 bases aligning to TRBD2. The closer fit of TRBJ2-7 to the DNA end suggests the J call may be wrong. Germline CDR1 is SGHRS and CDR2 is YFSETQ. This CDR3 contains 15 residues.

The chain's CDR3 is CAVVMSNQETQYF. CDR3 coding DNA: TGTGCCGTTGTTATGTCGAACCAAGAGACCCAGTACTTC. The chain has TRBV28 and TRBJ2-5; no clear D. CDR1 and CDR2 (germline): MDHEN, SYDVKM. V lost 11 bases and J 0 bases, leaving 13 bases between the germline ends. This CDR3 is built from 13 residues. The entire variable domain, with the rest obtained from reference TRBV28 and TRBJ2-5, is as follows: DVKVTQSSRYLVKRTGEKVFLECVQDMDHENMFWYRQDPGLGLRLIYFSYDVKMKEKGDIPEGYSVSREKKERFSLILESASTNQTSMYLCAVVMSNQETQYFGPGTRLLVL.

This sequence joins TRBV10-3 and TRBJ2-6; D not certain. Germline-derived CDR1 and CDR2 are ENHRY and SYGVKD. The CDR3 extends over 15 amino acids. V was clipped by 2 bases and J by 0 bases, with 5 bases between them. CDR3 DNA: TGTGCCATCAGTGAGACATTCTCTGGGGCCAACGTCCTGACTTTC. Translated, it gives CAISETFSGANVLTF.

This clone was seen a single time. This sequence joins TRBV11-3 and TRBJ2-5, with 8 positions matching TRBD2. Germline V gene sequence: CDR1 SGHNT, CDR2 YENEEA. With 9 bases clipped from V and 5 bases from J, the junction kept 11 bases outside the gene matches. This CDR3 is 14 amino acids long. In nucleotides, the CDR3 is TGTGCCAGTGCAACCGGGACTAGGTTTGAGACCCAGTACTTC. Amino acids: CASATGTRFETQYF.

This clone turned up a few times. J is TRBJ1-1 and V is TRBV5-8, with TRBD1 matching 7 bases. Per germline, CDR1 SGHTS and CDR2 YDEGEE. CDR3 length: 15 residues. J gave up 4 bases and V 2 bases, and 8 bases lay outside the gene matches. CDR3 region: CASSFLGTVSTEAFF. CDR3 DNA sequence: TGTGCCAGCAGCTTCCTAGGGACAGTTTCCACTGAAGCTTTCTTT. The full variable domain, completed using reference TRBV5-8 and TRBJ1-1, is EAGVTQSPTHLIKTRGQQATLRCSPISGHTSVYWYQQALGLGLQFLLWYDEGEERNRGNFPPRFSGRQFPNYSSELNVNALELEDSALYLCASSFLGTVSTEAFFGQGTRLTVV.

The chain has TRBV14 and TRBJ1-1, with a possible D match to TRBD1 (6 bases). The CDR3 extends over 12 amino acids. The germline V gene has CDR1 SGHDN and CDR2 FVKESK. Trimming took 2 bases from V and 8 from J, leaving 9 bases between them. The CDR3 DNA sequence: TGTGCCAGCAGCCAAATAACAGGGGAAGCTTTCTTT. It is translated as CASSQITGEAFF.

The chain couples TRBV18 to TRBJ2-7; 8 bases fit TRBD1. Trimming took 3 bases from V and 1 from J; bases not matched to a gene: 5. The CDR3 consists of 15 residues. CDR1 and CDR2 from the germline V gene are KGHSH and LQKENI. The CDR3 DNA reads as TGTGCCAGCTCACCCGGGACAGGCCATTCCTACGAGCAGTACTTC. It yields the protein CASSPGTGHSYEQYF.

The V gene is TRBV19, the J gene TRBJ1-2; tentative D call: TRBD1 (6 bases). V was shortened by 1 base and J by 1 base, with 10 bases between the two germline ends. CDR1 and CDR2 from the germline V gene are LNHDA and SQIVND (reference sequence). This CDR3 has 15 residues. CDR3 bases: TGTGCCAGTAGTATAGGGGGGGCTTTTAACTATGGCTACACCTTC. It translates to CASSIGGAFNYGYTF.

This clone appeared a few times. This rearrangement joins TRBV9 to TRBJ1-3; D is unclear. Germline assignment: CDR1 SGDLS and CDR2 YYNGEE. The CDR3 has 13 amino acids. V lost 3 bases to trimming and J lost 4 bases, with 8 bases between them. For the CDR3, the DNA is TGTGCCAGCAGCGCCTCGTGGGGAAACACCATATATTTT. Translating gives CASSASWGNTIYF.

The CDR3 loop reads CASSATGLSEAFF. DNA of the CDR3: TGTGCCAGCAGCGCAACAGGGCTGTCTGAAGCTTTCTTT. The J gene is TRBJ1-1, the V gene TRBV11-3, with D maybe TRBD1 (6 bases). Deletions cut 5 bases from V and 6 bases from J, with 13 bases between. CDR3 length: 13 residues. Germline V gene data show CDR1 as SGHNT and CDR2 as YENEEA.

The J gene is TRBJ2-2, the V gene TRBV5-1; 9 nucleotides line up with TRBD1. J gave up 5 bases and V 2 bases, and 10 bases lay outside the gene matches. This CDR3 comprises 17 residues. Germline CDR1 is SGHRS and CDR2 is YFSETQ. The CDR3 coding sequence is TGCGCCAGCAGCTTACTACAGACAGGGGGAAGGACCGGGGAGCTGTTTTTT. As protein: CASSLLQTGGRTGELFF.

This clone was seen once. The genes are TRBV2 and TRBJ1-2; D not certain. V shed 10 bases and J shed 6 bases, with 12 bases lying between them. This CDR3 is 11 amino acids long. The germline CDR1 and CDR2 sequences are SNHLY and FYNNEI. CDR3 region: CAKKLLDGYTF. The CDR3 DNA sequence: TGTGCCAAAAAGCTGTTGGATGGCTACACCTTC.

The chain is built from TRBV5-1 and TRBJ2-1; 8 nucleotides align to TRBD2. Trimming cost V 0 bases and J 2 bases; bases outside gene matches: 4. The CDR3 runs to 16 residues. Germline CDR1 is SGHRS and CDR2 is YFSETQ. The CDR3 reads CASSLAGLEAYNEQFF. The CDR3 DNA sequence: TGCGCCAGCAGCTTGGCGGGACTAGAGGCCTACAATGAGCAGTTCTTC.

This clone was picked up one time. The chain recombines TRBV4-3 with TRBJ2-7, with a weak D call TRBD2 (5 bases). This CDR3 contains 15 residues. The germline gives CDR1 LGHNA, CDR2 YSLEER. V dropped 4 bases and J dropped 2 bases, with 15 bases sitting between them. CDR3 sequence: CASSLSSRLTYEQYF. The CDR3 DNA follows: TGCGCCAGCAGCCTAAGTAGCAGACTAACCTACGAGCAGTACTTC.

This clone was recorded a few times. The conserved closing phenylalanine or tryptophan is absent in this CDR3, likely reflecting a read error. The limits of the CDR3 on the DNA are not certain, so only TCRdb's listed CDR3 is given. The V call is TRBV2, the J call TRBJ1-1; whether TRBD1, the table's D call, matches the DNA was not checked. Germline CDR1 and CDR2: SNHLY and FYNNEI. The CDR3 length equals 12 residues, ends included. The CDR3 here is CAKSRGQGPIPL.

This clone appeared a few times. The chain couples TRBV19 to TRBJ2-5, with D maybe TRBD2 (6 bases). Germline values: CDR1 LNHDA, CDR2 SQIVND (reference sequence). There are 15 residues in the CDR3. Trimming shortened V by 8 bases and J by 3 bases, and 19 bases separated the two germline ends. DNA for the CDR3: TGTGCCAGTGGCGGGCGCGGGACGGCAAAAGAGACCCAGTACTTC. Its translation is CASGGRGTAKETQYF.

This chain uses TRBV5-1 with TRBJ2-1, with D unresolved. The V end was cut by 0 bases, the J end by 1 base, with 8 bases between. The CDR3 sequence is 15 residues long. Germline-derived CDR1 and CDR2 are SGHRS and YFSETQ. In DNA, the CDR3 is TGCGCCAGCAGCTTGGCCAGTGGTTCCTACAATGAGCAGTTCTTC. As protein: CASSLASGSYNEQFF. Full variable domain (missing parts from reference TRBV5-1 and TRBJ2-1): KAGVTQTPRYLIKTRGQQVTLSCSPISGHRSVSWYQQTPGQGLQFLFEYFSETQRNKGNFPGRFSGRQFSNSRSEMNVSTLELGDSALYLCASSLASGSYNEQFFGPGTRLTVL.

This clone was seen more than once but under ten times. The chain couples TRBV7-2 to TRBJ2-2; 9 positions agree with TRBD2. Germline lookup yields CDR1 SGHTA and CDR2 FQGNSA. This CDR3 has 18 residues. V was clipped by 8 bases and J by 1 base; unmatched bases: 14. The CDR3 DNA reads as TGTGCCAGCGGCGCAAGACTAGCGGCTATAGGGAACACCGGGGAGCTGTTTTTT. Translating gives CASGARLAAIGNTGELFF.

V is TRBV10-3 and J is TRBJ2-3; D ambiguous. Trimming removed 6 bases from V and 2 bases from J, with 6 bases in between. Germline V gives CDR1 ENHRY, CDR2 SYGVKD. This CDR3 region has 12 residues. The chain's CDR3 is CAISGNTDTQYF. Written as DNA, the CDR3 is TGTGCCATCAGCGGTAACACAGATACGCAGTATTTT.

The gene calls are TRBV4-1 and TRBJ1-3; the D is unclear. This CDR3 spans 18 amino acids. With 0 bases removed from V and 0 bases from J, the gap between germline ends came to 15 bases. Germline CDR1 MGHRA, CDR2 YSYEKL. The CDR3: CASSQEGNRPYSGNTIYF. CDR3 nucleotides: TGCGCCAGCAGCCAAGAAGGGAACAGACCTTACTCTGGAAACACCATATATTTT.

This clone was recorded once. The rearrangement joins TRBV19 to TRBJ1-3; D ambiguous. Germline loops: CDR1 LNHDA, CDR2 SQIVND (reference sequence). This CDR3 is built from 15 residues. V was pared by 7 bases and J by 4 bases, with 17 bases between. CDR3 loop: CASTTHHSAGNTIYF. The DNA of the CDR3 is TGTGCCAGTACCACACACCACAGTGCCGGAAACACCATATATTTT.

CDR3 sequence: CASSPRPDTQYF. CDR3 nucleotides: TGTGCCAGCAGCCCAAGACCAGATACGCAGTATTTT. The gene calls are TRBV7-2 and TRBJ2-3; no clear D gene. The CDR3 covers 12 residues. The germline gives CDR1 SGHTA, CDR2 FQGNSA. The V end lost 5 bases, the J end lost 4 bases, and 7 bases lay between the germline ends.